Listed below are T cell receptor beta chains from one sample, sequenced in a study of blood T cell repertoires in COVID-19. Generated by immunoSEQ multiplex PCR, the TCRdb table keeps only in-frame clones and is missing some. The sample lists 250,000 to 300,000 clones, 80% to 95% seen once, with 0.9% to 1.2% in the top ten. The sample comprised PBMCs or T cells enriched from blood (not recorded which). The receptors derive from a woman in her twenties or thirties who had recovered from COVID-19. The CDR3 runs from the conserved cysteine through the conserved F or W. A D gene is named only where the DNA matches it firmly. Size is stated for part of the rows, as once, few or many counts, or as a class when the clone is expanded.

V gene	J gene	clone size	D gene	CDR3 DNA	CDR3 protein
TRBV24-1	TRBJ2-7	NA	TRBD1	TGTGCCACCAGCCAACCGGGACAGGGTGTTTACGAGCAGTACTTC	CATSQPGQGVYEQYF
TRBV30	TRBJ1-4	NA	TRBD1	TGTGCCTGGAGGGAAGGACAGGGGTGGGATGAAAAACTGTTTTTT	CAWREGQGWDEKLFF
TRBV6-6	TRBJ2-2	few	TRBD2	TGTGCCAGCAGTCCGACGACTAGCGGGAGAATCTCCACCGGGGAGCTGTTTTTT	CASSPTTSGRISTGELFF
TRBV24-1	TRBJ1-4	NA	TRBD1	TGTGCCACCAGTGATTTCGGGGGACAGGGTAATGAAAAACTGTTTTTT	CATSDFGGQGNEKLFF
TRBV5-1	TRBJ2-5	NA	TRBD2	TGCGCCAGCAGCAGCCTACTAGCGGGAGCGGCCGGGGAGACCCAGTACTTC	CASSSLLAGAAGETQYF
TRBV2	TRBJ2-2	NA	TRBD2	TGTGCCAGCAGTGGGCTAGCGGGTAGCGGGGAGCTGTTTTTT	CASSGLAGSGELFF
TRBV9	TRBJ2-1	NA	TRBD2	TGTGCCAGCAGCGGGACTAGCGGTTACAATGAGCAGTTCTTC	CASSGTSGYNEQFF
TRBV7-2	TRBJ2-4	NA	TRBD2	TGTGCCAGCAGCTCCGGCGGGACTAGCGGGAGAAAAGGCATTCAGTACTTC	CASSSGGTSGRKGIQYF
TRBV3-1/TRBV3-2	TRBJ2-1	NA	TRBD2	TGTGCCAGCAGCCAAGATCCGGCTAGCGGGAGTAATGAGCAGTTCTTC	CASSQDPASGSNEQFF
TRBV2	TRBJ2-1	NA	TRBD1	TGTGCCAGCAGCCGGGACAGGGGTCATGAGCAGTTCTTC	CASSRDRGHEQFF
TRBV5-1	TRBJ1-4	NA	NA	TGCGCCAGCAGCTTGGTCCCATGGGCCAAAACTAATGAAAAACTGTTTTTT	CASSLVPWAKTNEKLFF
TRBV11-3	TRBJ2-3	NA	TRBD2	TGTGCCAGCAGCCGGACTAGCGGGACAGATACGCAGTATTTT	CASSRTSGTDTQYF
TRBV7-9	TRBJ1-1	NA	NA	TGTGCCAGCAGCCCCGCGGATCTGAACACTGAAGCTTTCTTT	CASSPADLNTEAFF
TRBV7-3	TRBJ2-3	NA	TRBD2	TGTGCCAGCAGCTGGACTAGCGGTCCACAATATACGCAGTATTTT	CASSWTSGPQYTQYF
TRBV27	TRBJ2-4	NA	NA	TGTGCCAGCAGTTTGAGGTTTTCAGCCAAAAACATTCAGTACTTC	CASSLRFSAKNIQYF
TRBV23-1	TRBJ1-6	NA	NA	TGCGCCAGCAGTCAATCCCCCCAGGGTTTTAATTCACCCCTCCACTTT	CASSQSPQGFNSPLHF
TRBV6-2/TRBV6-3	TRBJ2-2	NA	TRBD1	TGTGCCAGCAGTCGGACAGGGGATCGGACCGGGGAGCTGTTTTTT	CASSRTGDRTGELFF
TRBV4-3	TRBJ2-6	NA	NA	TGCGCCAGCAGCCCAGGGGATTCTGGGGCCAACGTCCTGACTTTC	CASSPGDSGANVLTF
TRBV7-6	TRBJ2-3	NA	TRBD2	TGTGCCAGCAGCTTAGTCGGGGGGAGTACGGAAGATACGCAGTATTTT	CASSLVGGSTEDTQYF
TRBV7-3	TRBJ2-3	NA	NA	TGTGCCAGCAGCTTAGAAGGTCGCCTAGCGAGCACAGATACGCAGTATTTT	CASSLEGRLASTDTQYF
TRBV2	TRBJ1-3	once	TRBD1	TGTGCCAGCAATCAGGGGGCCGGTCTGAACACCATATATTTT	CASNQGAGLNTIYF
TRBV28	TRBJ2-5	NA	TRBD2	TGTGCCAGCAGTTCGGGGGGTCAAGAGACCCAGTACTTC	CASSSGGQETQYF
TRBV6-5	TRBJ2-3	NA	TRBD1	TGTGCCAGCGGTACCACAGGGGGCGCAGATACGCAGTATTTT	CASGTTGGADTQYF
TRBV18	TRBJ2-1	NA	NA	TGTGCCAGCTCACCACAGACACCGCTTTACAATGAGCAGTTCTTC	CASSPQTPLYNEQFF
TRBV2	TRBJ1-5	NA	NA	TGTGCCAGCAGTGTGGAAGGTCAGGGTCAGCCCCAGCATTTT	CASSVEGQGQPQHF
TRBV15	TRBJ1-5	NA	NA	TGTGCCACCAGCAGCCCAAATCAGCCCCAGCATTTT	CATSSPNQPQHF
TRBV7-2	TRBJ2-1	NA	TRBD2	TGTGCCAGCAGCTTAGCCCTAGCGGCAATGGAGCAGTTCTTC	CASSLALAAMEQFF
TRBV4-1	TRBJ1-5	NA	NA	TGCGCCAGCAGCCAAGATTTAAGCGGAAGACAGCCCCAGCATTTT	CASSQDLSGRQPQHF
TRBV19	TRBJ2-1	NA	TRBD2	TGTGCCAGTAGTAGTAGCGGGAGCTCCTACAATGAGCAGTTCTTC	CASSSSGSSYNEQFF
TRBV27	TRBJ1-6	NA	TRBD1	TGTGCCAGCATGATGGACAGGGGCATTAATTCACCCCTCCACTTT	CASMMDRGINSPLHF
TRBV5-1	TRBJ1-1	once	NA	TGCGCCAGCAGCTTGGAAAAAGCTTCTGAAGCTTTCTTT	CASSLEKASEAFF
TRBV10-3	TRBJ1-2	once	NA	TGTGCCATCACTCAGGGTAACTATGGCTACACCTTC	CAITQGNYGYTF
TRBV30	TRBJ2-1	NA	TRBD2	TGTGCCTGGAGTGTAGGGACTAGTACTTTCAATGAGCAGTTCTTC	CAWSVGTSTFNEQFF
TRBV7-8	TRBJ2-7	NA	TRBD1	TGTGCCAGCAGCCCTTTCCGGGACAGGGTCTACGAGCAGTACTTC	CASSPFRDRVYEQYF
TRBV7-9	TRBJ2-5	NA	TRBD1	TGTGCCAGCAGCTTGGCAGGGGGAGAGACCCAGTACTTC	CASSLAGGETQYF
TRBV28	TRBJ2-1	NA	TRBD1	TGTGCCAGCAACCCCGGGACAGGGGGGAACAATGAGCAGTTCTTC	CASNPGTGGNNEQFF
TRBV28	TRBJ1-1	NA	TRBD1	TGTGCCAGCAGTAACAGGGGATTGAACACTGAAGCTTTCTTT	CASSNRGLNTEAFF